One and the same sample provided the 28 T cell receptor beta chains below, sequenced in a study of CDR3 diversity in severe acne. TCRdb fed the PCR reads into MiXCR, producing one record per CDR3 protein. Of more than 85,000 distinct CDR3 sequences in the sample, roughly half were seen once. Material for sequencing was blood. All receptors come from a male donor in good health, serving as a control.

V and J are TRBV5-4 and TRBJ2-7; TRBD2 matches 8 bases. The CDR3 is 14 residues long. Germline-derived CDR1 and CDR2 are SGHNT and YYREEE (reference sequence). The V and J ends lost 7 bases and 0 bases, in that order; junction bases with no gene match: 6. The CDR3 reads CASGDTSGSYEQYF. CDR3 in DNA: TGTGCCAGCGGAGATACTAGCGGCTCCTACGAGCAGTACTTC.

This clonotype was seen a few times. The gene calls are TRBV11-2 and TRBJ2-3, with D unclear. CDR1 is SGHAT, CDR2 FQNNGV, per germline. This CDR3 spans 14 amino acids. V was clipped by 8 bases and J by 3 bases, with 15 bases between them. CDR3 loop: CASRPALSTDTQYF. CDR3 in DNA: TGTGCCAGCCGACCCGCATTATCTACAGATACGCAGTATTTT.

Only one count was recorded for this clonotype. Compared with germline, one end of the junction differs, possibly owing to a read error. This sequence joins TRBV11-2 and TRBJ2-2, with 7 bases lining up with TRBD2. CDR3 length equals 16 residues. Germline CDR1 and CDR2: SGHAT and FQNNGV. CDR3 coding DNA: TGTGCCAGCAGTTTATCCGGGACTACCCACACCGGGGGGCTGTTTTTT. Its translation: CASSLSGTTHTGGLFF.

This clonotype appeared many times. The chain links TRBV12-3 or TRBV12-4 to TRBJ1-1; maybe TRBD1 (6 bases). V was cut by 1 base and J by 1 base, with 7 bases left in between. The CDR3 length is 14 residues. The CDR3 DNA reads as TGTGCCAGCAGTTTAGGGGACAAGAACACTGAAGCTTTCTTT. Translating it yields CASSLGDKNTEAFF.

The CDR3 DNA reads as TGCGCCAGCAGCCCCATACTAGCGGGGGCATACAACGTCCTGACTTTC. Translation: CASSPILAGAYNVLTF. V and J are TRBV5-1 and TRBJ2-6; TRBD2 agrees at 11 bases. The CDR3 contains 16 residues. Germline CDR1 reads SGHRS; CDR2 reads YFSETQ. After removal of 4 bases from V and 9 bases from J, the junction contained 9 bases not matched to a gene. The variable domain in full, with the rest retrieved from reference TRBV5-1 and TRBJ2-6, is KAGVTQTPRYLIKTRGQQVTLSCSPISGHRSVSWYQQTPGQGLQFLFEYFSETQRNKGNFPGRFSGRQFSNSRSEMNVSTLELGDSALYLCASSPILAGAYNVLTFGAGSRLTVL.

The rearrangement joins TRBV11-3 to TRBJ1-2, with D perhaps TRBD1 (6 bases). The CDR3 covers 14 residues. Germline V lookup: CDR1 SGHNT, CDR2 YENEEA. V was shortened by 7 bases and J by 2 bases, with 14 bases between the two germline ends. This CDR3 is CASTPGQSNYGYTF. CDR3 DNA: TGTGCCAGCACTCCCGGACAGAGCAACTATGGCTACACCTTC. The full variable domain, rest sourced from reference TRBV11-3 and TRBJ1-2, is EAGVVQSPRYKIIEKKQPVAFWCNPISGHNTLYWYLQNLGQGPELLIRYENEEAVDDSQLPKDRFSAERLKGVDSTLKIQPAELGDSAVYLCASTPGQSNYGYTFGSGTRLTVV.

This chain joins TRBV20-1 and TRBJ2-5, with D possibly TRBD2 on 6 matching bases. This CDR3 is built from 13 residues. The V gene lost 6 bases and the J gene lost 2 bases, with 13 bases spanning the gap. Germline V gene sequence: CDR1 DFQATT, CDR2 SNEGSKA (reference sequence). CDR3 amino acids: CSAVRGAQETQYF. CDR3 coding DNA: TGCAGTGCCGTCCGCGGGGCACAAGAGACCCAGTACTTC.

This sequence joins TRBV20-1 and TRBJ2-5; maybe TRBD2 (5 bases). V gave up 2 bases and J gave up 5 bases, with 21 bases separating them. The V gene's germline CDR1 is DFQATT and CDR2 SNEGSKA (reference sequence). The length of the CDR3 is 16 residues. In DNA form, the CDR3 reads TGCAGTGCTAGATCTCGTGAGCGGTACCGCGGGGAGACCCAGTACTTC. Its translation: CSARSRERYRGETQYF.

The genes are TRBV10-3 and TRBJ1-2; D might be TRBD1 (5 bases). Trimming took off 6 bases at V and 7 bases at J, with 15 bases between the two ends. The CDR3 runs to 13 residues. Germline V gene sequence: CDR1 ENHRY, CDR2 SYGVKD. Here the CDR3 DNA reads TGTGCCATCAGCCTTGACAGAGGTCGTGGCTACACCTTC. This sequence encodes CAISLDRGRGYTF.

The CDR3 sequence: CSASGVLRTEAFF. The CDR3 region has the DNA TGCAGTGCTAGCGGGGTTTTACGAACTGAAGCTTTCTTT. This chain links TRBV20-1 with TRBJ1-1; D remains ambiguous. Germline V gene sequence: CDR1 DFQATT, CDR2 SNEGSKA (reference sequence). The CDR3 runs 13 residues. V was cut by 3 bases and J by 5 bases, with 13 bases left in between.

The chain combines TRBV11-1 with TRBJ1-3; D call uncertain. Germline V gene sequence: CDR1 SGHAT, CDR2 FQDESV (reference sequence). The length of the CDR3 is 13 residues. V lost 5 bases and J lost 4, with 9 bases in between. The CDR3 sequence is CASSLGSGNTIYF. The CDR3 DNA sequence: TGTGCCAGCAGCCTGGGGTCGGGAAACACCATATATTTT. Combining the CDR3 with reference TRBV11-1 and TRBJ1-3 gives the whole variable domain EAEVAQSPRYKITEKSQAVAFWCDPISGHATLYWYRQILGQGPELLVQFQDESVVDDSQLPKDRFSAERLKGVDSTLKIQPAELGDSAMYLCASSLGSGNTIYFGEGSWLTVV.

There are a few counts of this clonotype. The CDR3 region has the DNA TGTGCCAGCAGCTTGGGGCTATATGAAAAACTGTTTTTT. Translation gives CASSLGLYEKLFF. The chain employs TRBV5-4 and TRBJ1-4; D remains ambiguous. Between the trimmed V and J ends, which lost 0 bases and 6 bases, there was a span of 6 bases. CDR1 is SGHNT, CDR2 YYREEE, per germline (reference sequence). The CDR3 spans 13 residues.

This clonotype was observed a handful of times. The chain couples TRBV2 to TRBJ1-1; 8 positions match TRBD1. Trimming cost V 6 bases and J 4 bases; bases outside gene matches: 7. CDR1 is SNHLY and CDR2 is FYNNEI in the germline V gene. This CDR3 region has 14 residues. The CDR3 region has the DNA TGTGCCAGCAGCCAGCAGGGGGCGAGCACTGAAGCTTTCTTT. It is translated as CASSQQGASTEAFF.

With regard to this clonotype: One end of the junction is discordant with germline, which a read error may explain. V gene TRBV7-8 combines with J gene TRBJ2-3; weak D call: TRBD2 (6 bases). The CDR3 contains 14 residues. The V gene's germline CDR1 is SGHVS and CDR2 FQNEAQ. The CDR3 region has the DNA TGTGCCAGCAGCTTAAAACTAGCTCCGAATACGCAGTACTTT. Translation gives CASSLKLAPNTQYF. Looking up the rest from reference TRBV7-8 and TRBJ2-3 gives the full variable domain: GAGVSQSPRYKVAKRGQDVALRCDPISGHVSLFWYQQALGQGPEFLTYFQNEAQLDKSGLPSDRFFAERPEGSVSTLKIQRTQQEDSAVYLCASSLKLAPNTQYFGPGTRLTVL.

The V and J genes are TRBV5-1 and TRBJ2-5; 9 nucleotides line up with TRBD1. Germline trimming cut 3 bases from V and 2 bases from J; bases unmatched to any gene: 5. The CDR3 spans 15 residues. Germline lookup yields CDR1 SGHRS and CDR2 YFSETQ. The CDR3 nucleotides are TGCGCCAGCAGCTCGGGACAGGGTCGACAAGAGACCCAGTACTTC. This encodes CASSSGQGRQETQYF.

As for this clonotype: Germline and junction disagree at one end, which may indicate a read error. The rearrangement links TRBV10-3 to TRBJ1-4, with 7 bases identical to TRBD1. The CDR3 loop spans 15 amino acids. The germline V gene has CDR1 ENHRY and CDR2 SYGVKD. The chain's CDR3 is CASSAYRGTNEKLFF. The CDR3 coding sequence is TGTGCCAGCAGTGCCTACAGGGGAACTAATGAAAAACTGTTTTTT.

This rearrangement joins TRBV5-1 to TRBJ1-2; 11 positions agree with TRBD1. Germline CDR1 is SGHRS and CDR2 is YFSETQ. The CDR3 is 18 amino acids. The J segment lost 6 bases and the V segment lost 8 bases, leaving 21 bases of the junction unmatched. The chain's CDR3 is CASHFSGQGAIRGDGYTF. For the CDR3, the DNA is TGCGCCAGTCACTTCTCCGGACAGGGGGCTATACGAGGGGATGGCTACACCTTC.

Points on this clonotype: The junction departs from germline at one end; a sequencing error may be responsible. J is TRBJ1-2 and V is TRBV11-3; no clear D gene. The germline V gene has CDR1 SGHNT and CDR2 YENEEA. The CDR3 covers 9 residues. Here the CDR3 reads CASSLSRDF. As DNA, the CDR3 is TGTGCCAGCAGCTTATCTAGGGACTTC. The complete variable domain, with remaining parts taken from reference TRBV11-3 and TRBJ1-2, reads EAGVVQSPRYKIIEKKQPVAFWCNPISGHNTLYWYLQNLGQGPELLIRYENEEAVDDSQLPKDRFSAERLKGVDSTLKIQPAELGDSAVYLCASSLSRDFGSGTRLTVV.

The CDR3 is CATGEGSTNEKLFF. Here the CDR3 DNA reads TGTGCCACCGGGGAGGGAAGCACTAATGAAAAACTGTTTTTT. The chain recombines TRBV24-1 with TRBJ1-4; D not resolved. Germline CDR1 reads KGHDR; CDR2 reads SFDVKD. V lost 9 bases, J lost 2 bases, and 12 bases lay in between. This CDR3 spans 14 amino acids.

The chain combines TRBV7-9 with TRBJ1-6; D unclear. Deletions cut 2 bases from V and 7 bases from J, with 6 bases between. Looked up from germline, CDR1 is SEHNR and CDR2 is FQNEAQ (reference sequence). This CDR3 has 13 residues. The CDR3 spells CASSLIANSPLHF. The CDR3 nucleotides are TGTGCCAGCAGCTTAATTGCAAATTCACCCCTCCACTTT.

The chain employs TRBV28 and TRBJ2-5; D tentatively fits TRBD1 or TRBD2 (6 bases each). CDR1 is MDHEN, CDR2 SYDVKM, per germline. The V and J ends lost 8 bases and 5 bases respectively, with 24 bases between them. The CDR3 runs to 16 residues. The CDR3 coding sequence is TGTGCCAGCTTTCGGAGCCGGGGGCGGGGTTCTGAGACCCAGTACTTC. This encodes CASFRSRGRGSETQYF.

This clonotype was counted many times. The chain uses TRBV4-2 and TRBJ1-2; D perhaps matches TRBD1 (5 bases). The V gene's germline CDR1 is LGHNA and CDR2 YNFKEQ. V lost 3 bases to trimming and J lost 5 bases, with 10 bases between them. This CDR3 has 13 amino acids. CDR3 coding DNA: TGTGCCAGCAGCCAGGGCGACAGATATGGCTACACCTTC. This sequence encodes CASSQGDRYGYTF.

This clonotype appeared many times. The CDR3 coding sequence is TGTGCCAGCAGCTTTTCAGGGGGCGAGTGGGACACTGAAGCTTTCTTT. Protein sequence: CASSFSGGEWDTEAFF. This chain uses TRBV7-9 with TRBJ1-1; 8 bases are a match to TRBD1. CDR1 is SEHNR, CDR2 FQNEAQ, per germline (reference sequence). Trimming at V came to 3 bases and at J to 3 bases, leaving 9 bases not matched to a gene. This CDR3 spans 16 amino acids.

The V gene is TRBV28, the J gene TRBJ1-2; D ambiguous. The CDR3 is 12 amino acids. V shed 2 bases and J shed 4 bases, with 5 bases lying between them. Germline V gene sequence: CDR1 MDHEN, CDR2 SYDVKM. CDR3 nucleotide sequence: TGTGCCAGCAGTTTAGCGATCTATGGCTACACCTTC. It translates to CASSLAIYGYTF.

This clonotype was recorded a few times. This sequence joins TRBV20-1 and TRBJ2-7, with TRBD1 matching 11 bases. V trimming: 0 bases; J trimming: 7 bases; junction bases outside the gene matches: 5. Per germline, CDR1 DFQATT and CDR2 SNEGSKA (reference sequence). The CDR3 totals 14 residues. CDR3 DNA: TGCAGTGCTAGAGATGGACAGGGGGCGAGGGAGCAGTACTTC. It is translated as CSARDGQGAREQYF.

The chain employs TRBV6-1 and TRBJ1-1; 9 bases match TRBD1. With V trimmed by 3 bases and J by 10 bases, 6 bases remained unmatched. The CDR3 sequence is 13 residues long. Germline assignment: CDR1 MNHNS and CDR2 SASEGT. The CDR3 DNA sequence: TGTGCCAGCAGTGATCCTAAGGACAGGGGAGCTTTCTTT. It codes for CASSDPKDRGAFF.

This chain links TRBV6-1 with TRBJ1-5; 7 bases are shared with TRBD1. This CDR3 is 15 amino acids long. Germline V CDR1 and CDR2: MNHNS, SASEGT. After removal of 7 bases from V and 1 base from J, the junction contained 7 bases not matched to a gene. The CDR3 region is CASTSTTGSNQPQHF. Here the CDR3 DNA reads TGTGCCAGCACCTCAACGACAGGGAGCAATCAGCCCCAGCATTTT.

Note on this clonotype: Given a much more abundant clone one base away, this may be a read error. The rearrangement uses TRBV6-5 and TRBJ1-4; D uncertain. CDR1 and CDR2 (germline): MNHEY, SVGAGI. With 5 bases removed from V and 8 bases from J, the gap between germline ends came to 15 bases. This CDR3 spans 14 amino acids. The CDR3 nucleotides are TGTGCCAGCAGTATTGGACGGGGAAGGGAAAAACTGTTTTTT. It translates to CASSIGRGREKLFF.